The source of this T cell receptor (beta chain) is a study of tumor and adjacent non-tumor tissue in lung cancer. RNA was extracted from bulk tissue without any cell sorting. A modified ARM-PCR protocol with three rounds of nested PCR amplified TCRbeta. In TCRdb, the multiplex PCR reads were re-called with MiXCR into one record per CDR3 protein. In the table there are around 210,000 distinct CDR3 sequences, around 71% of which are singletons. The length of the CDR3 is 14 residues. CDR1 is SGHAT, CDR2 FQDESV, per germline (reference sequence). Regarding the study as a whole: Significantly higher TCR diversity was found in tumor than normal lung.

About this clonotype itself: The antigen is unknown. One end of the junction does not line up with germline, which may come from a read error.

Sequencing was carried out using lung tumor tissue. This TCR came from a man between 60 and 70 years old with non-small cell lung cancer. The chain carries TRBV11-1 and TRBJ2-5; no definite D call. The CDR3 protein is CANSLAAFQETQYF. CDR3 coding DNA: TGTGCCAACAGCTTAGCTGCGTTCCAAGAGACTCAGTACTTC.